This T cell receptor (beta chain) was retrieved from a study of Tregs in tolerant kidney transplant recipients. Overall study: Recipients received nonmyeloablative bone marrow transplants from related graft donors, with transient mixed chimerism. Notes on the study in general: Findings come from small patient numbers and require larger validation. In tolerant patients, donor-specific Tregs outgrew total Tregs, suggesting antigen-driven expansion. Biological reproducibility was not directly addressed in this study.

As for this clone: Its target is not known. The read gets to within 3 residues of the CDR3 end, and the germline J gene fills in the rest.

Germline assignment: CDR1 SEHNR and CDR2 FQNEAQ (reference sequence). The CDR3 extends over 14 amino acids. Repertoires were generated with immunoSEQ multiplex PCR, while TCRdb's copy carries only in-frame clones and drops some. Here the sample table reports 48,000 or so clones. J is TRBJ2-1 and V is TRBV7-9; 10 bases line up with TRBD1. The TCR was taken from a human donor who received a combined kidney and bone marrow transplant. Sequences were derived from CD4+ T cells from blood, sampled before the transplant. The sequenced CDR3 bases are TGTGTGGGGACAGGGGAAGAGACCTACAATGAG. It is translated as CVGTGEETYNE. The CDR3 in full is CVGTGEETYNEQFF.